The clone carrying this T cell receptor beta chain is a singleton in its sample. The antigen remains undetermined. The CDR3 is made up of 15 amino acids. The V gene's germline CDR1 is SQVTM and CDR2 ANQGSEA. V lost 4 bases and J lost 4, with 19 bases in between. The data were obtained in a study of cytomegalovirus exposure and HLA in healthy donors. As for the study in general: The same platform used for the 600 to 750 first-cohort repertoires was also used for the 90 to 150 validation repertoires, as a later analysis reported. Study findings and constraints: The study listed around 150 cytomegalovirus-associated TCR beta chains. In vitro assays verified that a few CMV-associated chains recognized CMV antigens specifically.

Method: immunoSEQ multiplex PCR; TCRdb's copy keeps in-frame clones and lacks some. The sample consists of 130,000 to 150,000 clones, roughly four fifths of them appearing once. The V gene is TRBV29-1, the J gene TRBJ1-1; D gene ambiguous. The receptor was derived from a woman between 25 and 40 years old in good health and CMV-seronegative. Sequencing was performed on PBMCs. The CDR3 bases are TGCAGCGTTGTGCCGAGCAGCGTGATAGGCACTGAAGCTTTCTTT. This encodes CSVVPSSVIGTEAFF.